Listed below are T cell receptor beta chains from one sample, sequenced in a study of identifying expanded T cells in peripheral blood. Assay used: immunoSEQ multiplex PCR; TCRdb lists only in-frame clones, some missing. The repertoire holds 84,000 or so clones, with approximately 90% as singletons. Sequencing was performed on blood. Receptor source: a person aged 18 to 75 in good health. The CDR3 runs from the conserved cysteine through the conserved F or W. The D gene is left open where the match is weak. Rows give clone size only sometimes, using once, few, many, or a class for an expanded clone.

J	size	D	V	CDR3	DNA
TRBJ2-5	-	-	TRBV27	CASSSPLHDRPRTQYF	TGTGCCAGCAGTTCCCCCCTCCACGACAGGCCTCGGACCCAGTACTTC
TRBJ2-4	-	-	TRBV19	CASSIAGVVKNIQYF	TGTGCCAGTAGTATAGCGGGAGTTGTCAAAAACATTCAGTACTTC
TRBJ1-3	-	-	TRBV2	CASRSSSGNTIYF	TGTGCCAGCAGGAGCAGCTCTGGAAACACCATATATTTT
TRBJ1-1	few	-	TRBV19	CASSIPGVNTEAFF	TGTGCCAGTAGTATCCCCGGAGTGAACACTGAAGCTTTCTTT
TRBJ1-2	-	TRBD1	TRBV5-1	CASSSGQGTLESYGYTF	TGCGCCAGCAGCTCAGGACAGGGAACTCTCGAGAGTTATGGCTACACCTTC
TRBJ1-1	-	-	TRBV15	CATSRDTASAFF	TGTGCCACCAGCAGAGATACGGCCTCAGCTTTCTTT
TRBJ2-2	-	-	TRBV9	CASSVSVTGELFF	TGTGCCAGCAGCGTATCGGTCACCGGGGAGCTGTTTTTT
TRBJ2-1	-	TRBD2	TRBV4-3	CASSQRLAGISYNEQFF	TGCGCCAGCAGCCAACGACTAGCGGGAATCTCCTACAATGAGCAGTTCTTC
TRBJ1-4	-	TRBD1	TRBV7-2	CASSLTGSATNEKLFF	TGTGCCAGCAGCTTGACAGGGAGTGCAACTAATGAAAAACTGTTTTTT
TRBJ2-2	-	-	TRBV7-8	CASSPLPGYAGELFF	TGTGCCAGCAGCCCCCTCCCGGGATACGCCGGGGAGCTGTTTTTT
TRBJ1-4	-	-	TRBV25-1	CASSDRGTNEKLFF	TGTGCCAGCAGTGATAGGGGCACTAATGAAAAACTGTTTTTT
TRBJ2-7	-	TRBD1	TRBV28	CASSPSTGSYEQYF	TGTGCCAGCAGTCCTTCGACAGGGTCCTACGAGCAGTACTTC
TRBJ2-5	-	-	TRBV5-1	CASSLAPMGQETQYF	TGCGCCAGCAGCTTGGCCCCCATGGGGCAAGAGACCCAGTACTTC
TRBJ1-2	once	-	TRBV6-1	CASSSGTIYGYTF	TGTGCCAGCAGCTCCGGGACTATCTATGGCTACACCTTC
TRBJ2-5	once	-	TRBV11-3	CASSADSLGETQYF	TGTGCCAGCAGCGCCGATAGCTTGGGGGAGACCCAGTACTTC
TRBJ2-6	-	-	TRBV7-9	CASSFQGANVLTF	TGTGCCAGCAGCTTCCAGGGGGCCAACGTCCTGACTTTC
TRBJ1-1	-	-	TRBV19	CASSRGALNTEAFF	TGTGCCAGTTCTAGGGGGGCATTGAACACTGAAGCTTTCTTT
TRBJ2-3	-	TRBD2	TRBV7-2	CASSRDSGNTDTQYF	TGTGCCAGCAGCCGCGATAGCGGGAACACAGATACGCAGTATTTT
TRBJ1-1	-	-	TRBV5-1	CASRQEPNTEAFF	TGCGCCAGTCGTCAGGAGCCGAACACTGAAGCTTTCTTT
TRBJ2-1	-	-	TRBV29-1	CSVDPSYNEQFF	TGCAGCGTTGACCCCTCCTACAATGAGCAGTTCTTC
TRBJ1-1	-	-	TRBV13	CASSFRNTEAFF	TGTGCCAGCAGCTTCAGGAACACTGAAGCTTTCTTT
TRBJ2-7	-	-	TRBV28	CASSPGGSVFYEQYF	TGTGCCAGCAGCCCAGGTGGATCTGTATTCTACGAGCAGTACTTC
TRBJ1-4	-	-	TRBV19	CATTANNEKLFF	TGTGCCACCACGGCGAATAATGAAAAACTGTTTTTT
TRBJ2-7	-	TRBD2	TRBV7-9	CASSLGTSVIYEQYF	TGTGCCAGCAGCTTGGGGACTAGCGTCATCTACGAGCAGTACTTC
TRBJ1-5	-	TRBD1	TRBV10-3	CAISGVRTGVDNQPQHF	TGTGCCATCAGTGGGGTTCGGACAGGGGTGGACAATCAGCCCCAGCATTTT
TRBJ2-3	few	-	TRBV6-5	CASSYQGERGDTQYF	TGTGCCAGCAGTTACCAGGGCGAGAGGGGAGATACGCAGTATTTT
TRBJ2-5	-	-	TRBV27	CASSMRGGETQYF	TGTGCCAGCTCTATGAGGGGGGGGGAGACCCAGTACTTC
TRBJ2-1	-	TRBD1	TRBV6-5	CASSRGQGYNEQFF	TGTGCCAGCAGTAGGGGACAGGGATACAATGAGCAGTTCTTC
TRBJ1-1	-	-	TRBV19	CASSIRALNTEAFF	TGTGCCAGTAGTATAAGGGCCTTGAACACTGAAGCTTTCTTT
TRBJ2-3	-	-	TRBV11-2	CASSSSLQDTQYF	TGTGCCAGCAGCTCGAGCCTACAAGATACGCAGTATTTT
TRBJ2-7	-	-	TRBV6-1	CASNRGYWEQYF	TGTGCCAGCAATCGGGGATATTGGGAGCAGTACTTC
TRBJ2-7	-	-	TRBV7-9	CASSPSWREQYF	TGTGCCAGCAGCCCGAGTTGGCGAGAGCAGTACTTC
TRBJ2-1	-	TRBD2	TRBV5-1	CASSLDAGDEQFF	TGCGCCAGCAGCTTGGATGCGGGAGACGAGCAGTTCTTC
TRBJ2-7	-	TRBD1	TRBV13	CASSTGQGNGEQYF	TGTGCCAGCAGCACCGGACAGGGGAACGGCGAGCAGTACTTC
TRBJ1-6	few	-	TRBV5-6	CASSRSTENSPLHF	TGTGCCAGCAGCCGGAGTACGGAGAATTCACCCCTCCACTTT
TRBJ1-3	-	-	TRBV7-2	CASSLMPATGNTIYF	TGTGCCAGCAGTTTAATGCCGGCAACCGGAAACACCATATATTTT
TRBJ1-2	-	TRBD1	TRBV13	CASSLRGTGYGYTF	TGTGCCAGCAGCTTGCGGGGGACAGGGTATGGCTACACCTTC
TRBJ1-5	-	TRBD1	TRBV6-5	CASRQRQGGNQPQHF	TGTGCCAGCAGACAACGACAGGGAGGCAATCAGCCCCAGCATTTT
TRBJ2-5	once	-	TRBV6-1	CASTWSQKETQYF	TGTGCCAGCACTTGGTCCCAAAAAGAGACCCAGTACTTC
TRBJ2-5	-	TRBD2	TRBV10-3	CAISAGGGEETQYF	TGTGCCATCAGTGCAGGCGGGGGGGAGGAGACCCAGTACTTC
TRBJ2-7	-	-	TRBV9	CASSVGQTTYEQYF	TGTGCCAGCAGCGTAGGGCAGACAACCTACGAGCAGTACTTC
TRBJ2-3	few	TRBD2	TRBV7-6	CASSLELAGDTQYF	TGTGCCAGCAGCTTAGAACTAGCGGGGGATACGCAGTATTTT
TRBJ1-1	-	-	TRBV5-1	CASSSLSPVNTEAFF	TGCGCCAGCAGCTCGCTCTCCCCTGTGAACACTGAAGCTTTCTTT
TRBJ2-6	once	-	TRBV28	CASSHAAAGANVLTF	TGTGCCAGCAGCCATGCGGCGGCGGGGGCCAACGTCCTGACTTTC
TRBJ1-1	-	-	TRBV5-5	CASSLIGVVALNTEAFF	TGTGCCAGCAGCTTGATTGGGGTGGTGGCCCTTAACACTGAAGCTTTCTTT
TRBJ2-3	-	TRBD2	TRBV7-2	CASSWERGEGYTQYF	TGTGCCAGCAGCTGGGAGCGGGGGGAGGGCTATACGCAGTATTTT
TRBJ2-3	-	-	TRBV5-1	CASSLGDTDFADTQYF	TGCGCCAGCAGCTTGGGGGACACGGACTTCGCAGATACGCAGTATTTT
TRBJ2-7	-	-	TRBV7-2	CASSTEGEGGTPEHYEQYF	TGTGCCAGCAGCACCGAGGGGGAGGGAGGGACCCCTGAACACTACGAGCAGTACTTC
TRBJ1-4	once	-	TRBV19	CASSPTSGLGPREKLFF	TGTGCCAGTAGTCCCACCTCTGGACTGGGGCCCCGGGAAAAACTGTTTTTT
TRBJ1-1	-	-	TRBV25-1	CASSESYGAEAFF	TGTGCCAGCAGTGAATCCTACGGCGCTGAAGCTTTCTTT
TRBJ1-2	-	TRBD1	TRBV5-3	CASSSMDRGLRGYTF	TGTGCCAGCAGCTCCATGGACAGGGGGCTCCGAGGCTACACCTTC